This is a list of T cell receptor beta chains from one sample in a study of blood T cell repertoires in COVID-19. Profiling relied on immunoSEQ multiplex PCR, and the TCRdb table lists in-frame clones only, not all of them. This table has around 25,000 clones, around 90% appearing once. Sequencing input: peripheral blood. The receptor source for this set is a human donor in a cohort sampled during active COVID-19. Each CDR3 is given with its conserved first and last residue. Fields, in order: clone size, V gene, D gene, J gene, CDR3 protein, CDR3 DNA. The D gene is left open where the match is weak. Rows may omit the clone size; those that give it use once, few, many or a size class.

size: .
V: TRBV20-1
D: .
J: TRBJ1-5
CDR3: CSASPGNGNQPQHF
DNA: TGCAGTGCTAGTCCCGGGAATGGCAATCAGCCCCAGCATTTT

size: .
V: TRBV7-6
D: TRBD1
J: TRBJ1-1
CDR3: CASSFNIQGASDTEAFF
DNA: TGTGCCAGCAGCTTCAATATCCAGGGGGCGTCAGACACTGAAGCTTTCTTT

size: .
V: TRBV10-2
D: TRBD1
J: TRBJ1-2
CDR3: CASSDTGGFYGYTF
DNA: TGCGCCAGCAGTGATACAGGGGGCTTCTATGGCTACACCTTC

size: .
V: TRBV12-3/TRBV12-4
D: TRBD2
J: TRBJ2-5
CDR3: CASRRGVEETQYF
DNA: TGTGCCAGCAGGCGGGGGGTCGAAGAGACCCAGTACTTC

size: few
V: TRBV7-9
D: TRBD2
J: TRBJ2-1
CDR3: CASREPPSGNSYNEQFF
DNA: TGTGCCAGCAGGGAACCTCCTAGCGGGAACTCCTACAATGAGCAGTTCTTC

size: once
V: TRBV7-3
D: .
J: TRBJ2-2
CDR3: CASSLTLGVGELFF
DNA: TGTGCCAGCAGCTTAACTTTAGGGGTAGGGGAGCTGTTTTTT

size: .
V: TRBV5-1
D: .
J: TRBJ1-1
CDR3: CASSVDKSNTEAFF
DNA: TGCGCCAGCAGCGTGGACAAGTCGAACACTGAAGCTTTCTTT

size: once
V: TRBV5-1
D: .
J: TRBJ2-1
CDR3: CASSLPGDNEQFF
DNA: TGCGCCAGCAGCTTACCGGGGGACAATGAGCAGTTCTTC

size: few
V: TRBV27
D: .
J: TRBJ2-7
CDR3: CASSLSATYEQYF
DNA: TGTGCCAGCAGTTTATCGGCCACCTACGAGCAGTACTTC

size: .
V: TRBV19
D: TRBD2
J: TRBJ2-7
CDR3: CASSISGGEQYF
DNA: TGTGCCAGTAGTATTTCGGGGGGCGAGCAGTACTTC

size: .
V: TRBV7-9
D: .
J: TRBJ2-5
CDR3: CASSLDYQVETQYF
DNA: TGTGCCAGCAGCTTGGACTATCAAGTGGAGACCCAGTACTTC

size: .
V: TRBV6-6
D: .
J: TRBJ1-4
CDR3: CASSPNRIFGRINEKLFF
DNA: TGTGCCAGCAGTCCCAACAGAATCTTCGGGAGAATAAATGAAAAACTGTTTTTT

size: .
V: TRBV30
D: .
J: TRBJ2-1
CDR3: CAWRGDTYNEQFF
DNA: TGTGCCTGGAGGGGAGACACCTACAATGAGCAGTTCTTC

size: .
V: TRBV5-4
D: .
J: TRBJ2-1
CDR3: CASSFGLLDNEQFF
DNA: TGTGCCAGCAGCTTCGGACTACTTGACAATGAGCAGTTCTTC

size: once
V: TRBV18
D: TRBD2
J: TRBJ2-5
CDR3: CASSRSPYAGGPTGQETQYF
DNA: TGTGCCAGCTCACGAAGCCCCTATGCGGGAGGGCCTACGGGACAAGAGACCCAGTACTTC

size: .
V: TRBV5-5
D: TRBD2
J: TRBJ2-5
CDR3: CASSLGTTQETQYF
DNA: TGTGCCAGCAGCTTAGGGACTACACAAGAGACCCAGTACTTC

size: .
V: TRBV12-3/TRBV12-4
D: TRBD2
J: TRBJ2-7
CDR3: CASSFLGTSEQYF
DNA: TGTGCCAGCAGTTTCCTGGGGACTAGCGAGCAGTACTTC

size: .
V: TRBV7-9
D: .
J: TRBJ1-3
CDR3: CASSLGEHSGNTIYF
DNA: TGTGCCAGCAGCTTAGGGGAGCACTCTGGAAACACCATATATTTT

size: .
V: TRBV2
D: .
J: TRBJ1-6
CDR3: CASRGTLYNSPLHF
DNA: TGTGCCAGCAGGGGGACACTATATAATTCACCCCTCCACTTT

size: .
V: TRBV6-6
D: .
J: TRBJ1-3
CDR3: CASSQGNTIYF
DNA: TGTGCCAGCAGCCAGGGAAACACCATATATTTT

size: .
V: TRBV19
D: TRBD1
J: TRBJ1-4
CDR3: CASIDRGSEKLFF
DNA: TGTGCCAGTATTGACAGGGGGAGTGAAAAACTGTTTTTT

size: .
V: TRBV7-3
D: TRBD2
J: TRBJ2-7
CDR3: CASSWTGTSGEQYF
DNA: TGTGCCAGCAGCTGGACCGGGACTAGCGGGGAGCAGTACTTC

size: .
V: TRBV5-1
D: .
J: TRBJ1-1
CDR3: CASSQWVGDNTEAFF
DNA: TGCGCCAGCAGCCAATGGGTGGGCGACAACACTGAAGCTTTCTTT

size: .
V: TRBV2
D: TRBD2
J: TRBJ2-5
CDR3: CASSSGGRETQYF
DNA: TGTGCCAGCAGTTCGGGGGGGCGGGAGACCCAGTACTTC

size: .
V: TRBV5-1
D: .
J: TRBJ2-1
CDR3: CASSLPGGLSNEQFF
DNA: TGCGCCAGCAGCTTGCCGGGGGGCCTCAGCAATGAGCAGTTCTTC

size: .
V: TRBV16
D: .
J: TRBJ2-3
CDR3: CASNVGASSTDTQYF
DNA: TGTGCCAGCAACGTGGGGGCGTCTAGCACAGATACGCAGTATTTT

size: .
V: TRBV5-1
D: .
J: TRBJ1-1
CDR3: CASRLPGGQVTEAFF
DNA: TGCGCCAGCAGGCTGCCCGGGGGGCAAGTCACTGAAGCTTTCTTT

size: .
V: TRBV10-2
D: .
J: TRBJ1-6
CDR3: CASAPGVASSPLHF
DNA: TGCGCCAGCGCTCCCGGGGTTGCGAGTTCACCCCTCCACTTT

size: .
V: TRBV3-1/TRBV3-2
D: .
J: TRBJ2-1
CDR3: CASSQGDSDEQFF
DNA: TGTGCCAGCAGCCAAGGGGACTCGGATGAGCAGTTCTTC

size: .
V: TRBV6-5
D: .
J: TRBJ1-2
CDR3: CASSSGGLRGYTF
DNA: TGTGCCAGCAGTTCGGGGGGTCTGAGAGGCTACACCTTC

size: .
V: TRBV14
D: TRBD2
J: TRBJ2-2
CDR3: CASSQAGRVTGELFF
DNA: TGTGCCAGCAGCCAAGCCGGGAGGGTGACCGGGGAGCTGTTTTTT

size: .
V: TRBV10-3
D: .
J: TRBJ2-2
CDR3: CAISESAGQENTGELFF
DNA: TGTGCCATCAGTGAATCAGCAGGGCAAGAGAACACCGGGGAGCTGTTTTTT

size: .
V: TRBV5-8
D: TRBD1
J: TRBJ2-1
CDR3: CASSFGQGVHNEQFF
DNA: TGTGCCAGCAGCTTCGGACAGGGGGTGCACAATGAGCAGTTCTTC

size: .
V: TRBV24-1
D: .
J: TRBJ2-2
CDR3: CATSDFGGNTGELFF
DNA: TGTGCCACCAGTGATTTTGGAGGGAACACCGGGGAGCTGTTTTTT

size: .
V: TRBV1
D: .
J: TRBJ2-7
CDR3: CTSSDSGIRYEQYF
DNA: TGCACCAGCAGCGATAGCGGGATAAGGTACGAGCAGTACTTC

size: once
V: TRBV29-1
D: TRBD1
J: TRBJ2-1
CDR3: CSGAGTGLNNEQFF
DNA: TGCAGCGGTGCCGGGACAGGGTTAAACAATGAGCAGTTCTTC

size: .
V: TRBV18
D: .
J: TRBJ1-1
CDR3: CASSSDINTEAFF
DNA: TGTGCCAGCTCATCGGACATCAACACTGAAGCTTTCTTT

size: .
V: TRBV6-6
D: TRBD1
J: TRBJ1-3
CDR3: CASSGTGVGGNTIYF
DNA: TGTGCCAGCAGTGGGACAGGGGTTGGTGGAAACACCATATATTTT

size: .
V: TRBV19
D: .
J: TRBJ1-5
CDR3: CASSKKGQSNQPQHF
DNA: TGTGCCAGTAGTAAGAAAGGACAAAGCAATCAGCCCCAGCATTTT

size: .
V: TRBV27
D: .
J: TRBJ1-5
CDR3: CASSFNGNQPQHF
DNA: TGTGCCAGCAGTTTCAATGGCAATCAGCCCCAGCATTTT

size: .
V: TRBV7-8
D: TRBD1
J: TRBJ2-7
CDR3: CASSLILDRFGSEQYF
DNA: TGTGCCAGCAGCTTGATCTTGGACAGGTTCGGATCCGAGCAGTACTTC

size: .
V: TRBV4-1
D: .
J: TRBJ2-1
CDR3: CASMIAVSYNEQFF
DNA: TGCGCCAGCATGATAGCGGTCTCCTACAATGAGCAGTTCTTC

size: .
V: TRBV5-4
D: TRBD2
J: TRBJ2-3
CDR3: CASSQGLAGTGTQYF
DNA: TGTGCCAGCAGCCAGGGACTAGCGGGGACAGGTACGCAGTATTTT

size: .
V: TRBV15
D: .
J: TRBJ1-5
CDR3: CATSRDQAPPQHF
DNA: TGTGCCACCAGCAGAGATCAGGCGCCTCCCCAGCATTTT

size: .
V: TRBV6-5
D: .
J: TRBJ1-1
CDR3: CASKGRGTNTEAFF
DNA: TGTGCCAGCAAAGGTAGGGGCACGAACACTGAAGCTTTCTTT

size: .
V: TRBV7-6
D: TRBD2
J: TRBJ2-5
CDR3: CASSWASGGSEETQYF
DNA: TGTGCCAGCAGCTGGGCTAGCGGGGGAAGTGAGGAGACCCAGTACTTC

size: .
V: TRBV6-2/TRBV6-3
D: TRBD1
J: TRBJ1-6
CDR3: CASSYGRDRYSPLHF
DNA: TGTGCCAGCAGTTACGGGAGGGACAGGTATTCACCCCTCCACTTT

size: few
V: TRBV19
D: .
J: TRBJ2-2
CDR3: CASSNQRNTGELFF
DNA: TGTGCCAGTAGTAACCAGCGGAACACCGGGGAGCTGTTTTTT

size: .
V: TRBV2
D: .
J: TRBJ2-7
CDR3: CASSERVVSYEQYF
DNA: TGTGCCAGCAGTGAACGGGTTGTATCCTACGAGCAGTACTTC

size: .
V: TRBV5-1
D: TRBD1
J: TRBJ2-7
CDR3: CASSLEPGQGYEQYF
DNA: TGCGCCAGCAGCTTGGAGCCGGGACAGGGGTACGAGCAGTACTTC

size: once
V: TRBV7-9
D: .
J: TRBJ1-1
CDR3: CASSLQGRDTEAFF
DNA: TGTGCCAGCAGCTTACAGGGGAGAGACACTGAAGCTTTCTTT

size: .
V: TRBV5-1
D: TRBD2
J: TRBJ2-7
CDR3: CASSPRLAGGRYEQYF
DNA: TGCGCCAGCAGCCCTCGACTAGCGGGAGGCCGCTACGAGCAGTACTTC

size: .
V: TRBV5-4
D: .
J: TRBJ2-4
CDR3: CASSFTGWGKNIQYF
DNA: TGTGCCAGCAGCTTCACAGGTTGGGGCAAAAACATTCAGTACTTC

size: .
V: TRBV2
D: TRBD2
J: TRBJ2-3
CDR3: CASVRAVGTRDTQYF
DNA: TGTGCCAGCGTAAGAGCGGTCGGGACTAGAGATACGCAGTATTTT

size: .
V: TRBV7-2
D: TRBD2
J: TRBJ2-3
CDR3: CASSLATSGPTDTQYF
DNA: TGTGCCAGCAGCTTAGCTACTAGCGGACCCACAGATACGCAGTATTTT

size: .
V: TRBV5-1
D: TRBD2
J: TRBJ2-1
CDR3: CASSLVASGGAFNEQFF
DNA: TGCGCCAGCAGCTTGGTGGCTAGCGGGGGGGCCTTCAATGAGCAGTTCTTC

size: .
V: TRBV6-1
D: .
J: TRBJ2-7
CDR3: CASSEGARVKDEQYF
DNA: TGTGCCAGCAGTGAAGGGGCCAGGGTAAAGGACGAGCAGTACTTC

size: .
V: TRBV5-5
D: TRBD1
J: TRBJ2-7
CDR3: CASSIYRGPYEQYF
DNA: TGTGCCAGCAGCATCTACAGGGGGCCCTACGAGCAGTACTTC

size: .
V: TRBV19
D: TRBD2
J: TRBJ2-3
CDR3: CASSIVGGGALFSTDTQYF
DNA: TGTGCCAGTAGTATAGTCGGCGGGGGGGCCTTATTTAGCACAGATACGCAGTATTTT